Sequencing of this T cell receptor beta chain was carried out in a study of T cells in Graves' hyperthyroidism and ophthalmopathy. This clonotype was detected a few times. The antigen is not known. TCR beta CDR3 region amplification was performed from RNA transcripts. HTBI primers were the set used in a first-round RT-PCR of the TCR CDR3. TCRdb reprocessed the multiplex PCR reads with MiXCR, giving one entry per CDR3 protein. Among 340,000 or so distinct CDR3 sequences, around 20% were seen once, and the ten largest hold around half. An absence of ophthalmopathy progression within 18 months meant stable Graves' hyperthyroidism. The study enrolled patients aged 18 to 65 with newly diagnosed hyperthyroidism of under 2 months' duration. Findings of the study overall: Model predictions of ophthalmopathy came a median approximately 6.2 months before onset. From stable hyperthyroidism, ophthalmopathy was separated by a 13 V-J model.

The sample taken for sequencing was blood. The receptor comes from a woman in her 50s with Graves' hyperthyroidism.

CDR3 sequence reads: CASSPPMGVGNNEQFF. For the CDR3, the DNA is TGTGCCAGCAGCCCCCCCATGGGGGTTGGAAACAATGAGCAGTTCTTC. The chain has TRBV7-2 and TRBJ2-1; D is tentatively TRBD1 or TRBD2 (5 bases each). The CDR3 is 16 residues long. Trimming pared 5 bases from V and 5 bases from J, leaving 19 bases between. Germline V gives CDR1 SGHTA, CDR2 FQGNSA.